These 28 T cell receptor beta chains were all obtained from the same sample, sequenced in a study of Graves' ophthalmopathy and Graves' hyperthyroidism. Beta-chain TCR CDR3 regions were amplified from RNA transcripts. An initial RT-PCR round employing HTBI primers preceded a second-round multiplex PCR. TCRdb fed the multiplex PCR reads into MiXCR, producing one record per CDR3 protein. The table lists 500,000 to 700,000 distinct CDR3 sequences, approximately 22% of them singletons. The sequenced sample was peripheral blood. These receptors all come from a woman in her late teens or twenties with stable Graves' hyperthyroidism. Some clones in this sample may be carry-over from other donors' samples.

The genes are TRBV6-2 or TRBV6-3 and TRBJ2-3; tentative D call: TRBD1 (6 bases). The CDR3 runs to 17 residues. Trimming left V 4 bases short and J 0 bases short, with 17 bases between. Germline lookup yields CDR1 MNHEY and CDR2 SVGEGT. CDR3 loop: CASSSRRQVGSTDTQYF. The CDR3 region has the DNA TGTGCCAGCAGTTCCCGCCGACAGGTCGGGAGCACAGATACGCAGTATTTT.

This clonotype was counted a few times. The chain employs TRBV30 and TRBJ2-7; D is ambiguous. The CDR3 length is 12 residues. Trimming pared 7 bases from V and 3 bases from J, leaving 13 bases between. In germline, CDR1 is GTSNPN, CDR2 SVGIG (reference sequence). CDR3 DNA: TGTGCCTCCTTTCGATCGGGCTACGAGCAGTACTTC. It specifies CASFRSGYEQYF.

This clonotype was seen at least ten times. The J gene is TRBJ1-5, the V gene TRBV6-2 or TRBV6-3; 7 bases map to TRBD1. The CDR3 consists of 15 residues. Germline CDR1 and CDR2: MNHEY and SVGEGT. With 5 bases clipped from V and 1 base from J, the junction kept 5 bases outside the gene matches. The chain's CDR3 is CASSGQETSNQPQHF. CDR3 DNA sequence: TGTGCCAGCAGTGGACAGGAAACGAGCAATCAGCCCCAGCATTTT.

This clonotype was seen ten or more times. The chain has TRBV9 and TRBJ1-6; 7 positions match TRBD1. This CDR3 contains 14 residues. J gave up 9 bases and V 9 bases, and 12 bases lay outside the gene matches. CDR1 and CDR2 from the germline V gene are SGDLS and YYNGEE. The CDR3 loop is CATSQGTASSPLHF. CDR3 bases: TGTGCCACCTCACAGGGGACGGCGAGTTCACCCCTCCACTTT.

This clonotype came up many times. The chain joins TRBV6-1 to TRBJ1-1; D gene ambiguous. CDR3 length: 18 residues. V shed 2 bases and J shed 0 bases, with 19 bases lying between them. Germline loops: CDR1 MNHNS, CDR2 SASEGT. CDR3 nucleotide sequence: TGTGCCAGCAGTGAATTCGCCCAAGCCCCCGGCATGAACACTGAAGCTTTCTTT. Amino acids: CASSEFAQAPGMNTEAFF.

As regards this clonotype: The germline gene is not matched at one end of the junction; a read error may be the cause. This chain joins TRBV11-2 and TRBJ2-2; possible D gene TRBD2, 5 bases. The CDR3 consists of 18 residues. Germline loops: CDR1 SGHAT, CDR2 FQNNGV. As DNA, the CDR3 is TGTGCCAGCAGCCCCCGAGTCACCCAAGTCGCGAACACCGGGGAGCTGTCTTTT. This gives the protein CASSPRVTQVANTGELSF.

The CDR3 nucleotides are TGCAGCGTTCGCCGGGACAGCCAAGAGACCCAGTACTTC. Translating it yields CSVRRDSQETQYF. The rearrangement joins TRBV29-1 to TRBJ2-5; TRBD1 matches at 7 bases. This CDR3 spans 13 amino acids. With V trimmed by 5 bases and J by 1 base, 4 bases remained unmatched. CDR1 is SQVTM, CDR2 ANQGSEA, per germline.

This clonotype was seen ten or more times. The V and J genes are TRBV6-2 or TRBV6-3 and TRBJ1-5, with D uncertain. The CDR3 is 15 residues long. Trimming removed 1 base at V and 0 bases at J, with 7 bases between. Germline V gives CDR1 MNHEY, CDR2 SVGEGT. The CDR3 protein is CASSYFQTSNQPQHF. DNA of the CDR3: TGTGCCAGCAGTTACTTTCAAACTAGCAATCAGCCCCAGCATTTT.

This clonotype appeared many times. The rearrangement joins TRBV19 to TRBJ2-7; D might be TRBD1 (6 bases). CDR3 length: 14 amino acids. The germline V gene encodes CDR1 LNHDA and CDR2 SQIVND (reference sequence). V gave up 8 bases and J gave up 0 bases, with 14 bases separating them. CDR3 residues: CASASDRVSYEQYF. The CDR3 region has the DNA TGTGCCAGTGCCTCGGACAGAGTCTCCTACGAGCAGTACTTC.

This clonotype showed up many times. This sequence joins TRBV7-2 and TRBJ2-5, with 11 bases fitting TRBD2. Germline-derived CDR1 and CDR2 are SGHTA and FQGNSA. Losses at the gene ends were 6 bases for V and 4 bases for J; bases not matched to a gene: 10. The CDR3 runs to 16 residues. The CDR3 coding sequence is TGTGCCAGCAGGGGAGGGACTAGCGGAGTGGGAGAGACCCAGTACTTC. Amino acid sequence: CASRGGTSGVGETQYF.

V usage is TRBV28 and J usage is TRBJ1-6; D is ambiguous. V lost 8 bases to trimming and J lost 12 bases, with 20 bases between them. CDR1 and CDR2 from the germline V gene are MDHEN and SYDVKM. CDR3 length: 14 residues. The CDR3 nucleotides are TGTGCCAGCGGGCCGAGGCCAGGAGGTAGACCCCTCCACTTT. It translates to CASGPRPGGRPLHF.

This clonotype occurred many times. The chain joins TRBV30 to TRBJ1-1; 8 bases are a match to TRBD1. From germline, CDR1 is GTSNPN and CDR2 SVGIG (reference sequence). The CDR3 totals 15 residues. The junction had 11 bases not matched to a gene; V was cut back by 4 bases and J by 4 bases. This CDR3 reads CAWIHPGQVITEAFF. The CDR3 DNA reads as TGTGCCTGGATCCACCCGGGACAGGTCATCACTGAAGCTTTCTTT.

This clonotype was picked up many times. As DNA, the CDR3 is TGTGCCAGCAGCACCTGGGACAGGGGGAAGCAGTACTTC. Translating it yields CASSTWDRGKQYF. The genes are TRBV11-1 and TRBJ2-7, with 11 positions matching TRBD1. CDR3 length: 13 amino acids. The germline CDR1 and CDR2 sequences are SGHAT and FQDESV (reference sequence). Losses at the gene ends were 5 bases for V and 8 bases for J; bases not matched to a gene: 5.

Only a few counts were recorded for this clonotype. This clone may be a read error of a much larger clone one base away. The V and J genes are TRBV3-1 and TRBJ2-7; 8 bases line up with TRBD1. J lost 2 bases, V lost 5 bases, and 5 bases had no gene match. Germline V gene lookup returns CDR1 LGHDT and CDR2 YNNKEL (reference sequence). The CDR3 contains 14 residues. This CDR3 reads CASSNGQGPYEQYF. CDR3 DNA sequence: TGTGCCAGCAGCAACGGACAGGGCCCCTACGAGCAGTACTTC.

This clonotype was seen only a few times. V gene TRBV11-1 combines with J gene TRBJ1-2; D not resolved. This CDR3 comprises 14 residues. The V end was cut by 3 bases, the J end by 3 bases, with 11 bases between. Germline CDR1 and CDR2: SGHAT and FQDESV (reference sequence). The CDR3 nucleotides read TGTGCCAGCAGCTTCGCGACGGACCACTATGGCTACACCTTC. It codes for CASSFATDHYGYTF. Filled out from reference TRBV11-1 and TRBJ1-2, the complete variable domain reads EAEVAQSPRYKITEKSQAVAFWCDPISGHATLYWYRQILGQGPELLVQFQDESVVDDSQLPKDRFSAERLKGVDSTLKIQPAELGDSAMYLCASSFATDHYGYTFGSGTRLTVV.

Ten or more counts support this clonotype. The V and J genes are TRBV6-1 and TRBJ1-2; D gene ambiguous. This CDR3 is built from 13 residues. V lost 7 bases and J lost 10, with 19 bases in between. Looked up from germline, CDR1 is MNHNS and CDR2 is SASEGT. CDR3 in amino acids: CASTALKEWAYTF. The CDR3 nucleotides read TGTGCCAGCACCGCTTTAAAAGAGTGGGCCTACACCTTC.

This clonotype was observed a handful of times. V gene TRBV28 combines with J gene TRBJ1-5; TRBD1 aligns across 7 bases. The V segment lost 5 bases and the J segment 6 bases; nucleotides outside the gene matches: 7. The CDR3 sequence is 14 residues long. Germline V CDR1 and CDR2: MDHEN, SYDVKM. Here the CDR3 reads CASSPPDRSQPQHF. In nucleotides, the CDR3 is TGTGCCAGCAGTCCCCCGGACAGGAGTCAGCCCCAGCATTTT. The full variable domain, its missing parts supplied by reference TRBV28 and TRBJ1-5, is DVKVTQSSRYLVKRTGEKVFLECVQDMDHENMFWYRQDPGLGLRLIYFSYDVKMKEKGDIPEGYSVSREKKERFSLILESASTNQTSMYLCASSPPDRSQPQHFGDGTRLSIL.

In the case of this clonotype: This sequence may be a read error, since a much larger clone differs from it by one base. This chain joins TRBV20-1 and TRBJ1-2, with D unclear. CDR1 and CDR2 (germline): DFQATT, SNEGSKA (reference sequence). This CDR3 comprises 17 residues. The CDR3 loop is CSARAFGSRFANYGYSF. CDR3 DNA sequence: TGCAGTGCTAGAGCATTTGGGTCGAGATTTGCTAACTATGGCTACTCCTTC.

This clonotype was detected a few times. In DNA, the CDR3 is TGTGCCAGCAGTTACTCGTGGACTAGGAGTTTAAAGACCCAGTACTTC. Translated, it gives CASSYSWTRSLKTQYF. The chain has TRBV6-5 and TRBJ2-5, with TRBD2 matching 7 bases. The CDR3 extends over 16 amino acids. CDR1 and CDR2 from the germline V gene are MNHEY and SVGAGI. J was trimmed by 6 bases and V by 0 bases; bases with no gene match: 10.

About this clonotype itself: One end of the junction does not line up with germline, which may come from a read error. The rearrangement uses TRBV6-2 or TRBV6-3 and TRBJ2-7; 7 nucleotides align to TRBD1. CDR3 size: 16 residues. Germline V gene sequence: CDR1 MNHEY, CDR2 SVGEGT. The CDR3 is CASRYYDRESSYEQYF. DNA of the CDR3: TGTGCCAGCAGATACTACGACAGGGAAAGCTCCTACGAGCAGTACTTC.

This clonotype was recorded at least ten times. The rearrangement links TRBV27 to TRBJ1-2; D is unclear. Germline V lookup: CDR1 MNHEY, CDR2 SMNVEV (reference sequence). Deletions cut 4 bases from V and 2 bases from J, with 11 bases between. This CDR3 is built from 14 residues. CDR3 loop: CASSSALGNYGYTF. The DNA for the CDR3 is TGTGCCAGCAGTTCTGCCCTTGGGAACTATGGCTACACCTTC.

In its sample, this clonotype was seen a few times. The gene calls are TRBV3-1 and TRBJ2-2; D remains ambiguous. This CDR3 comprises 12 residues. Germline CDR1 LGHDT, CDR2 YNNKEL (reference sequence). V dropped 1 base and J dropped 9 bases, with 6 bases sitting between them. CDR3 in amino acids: CASSQGLWELFF. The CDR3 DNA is TGTGCCAGCAGCCAAGGCCTATGGGAGCTGTTTTTT.

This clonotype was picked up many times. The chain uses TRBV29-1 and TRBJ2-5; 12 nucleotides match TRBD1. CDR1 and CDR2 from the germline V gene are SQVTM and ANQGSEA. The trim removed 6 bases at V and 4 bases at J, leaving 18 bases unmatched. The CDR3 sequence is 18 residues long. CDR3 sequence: CSVVPGQGAFIGGETQYF. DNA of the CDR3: TGCAGCGTCGTACCGGGACAGGGGGCGTTTATTGGTGGAGAGACCCAGTACTTC.

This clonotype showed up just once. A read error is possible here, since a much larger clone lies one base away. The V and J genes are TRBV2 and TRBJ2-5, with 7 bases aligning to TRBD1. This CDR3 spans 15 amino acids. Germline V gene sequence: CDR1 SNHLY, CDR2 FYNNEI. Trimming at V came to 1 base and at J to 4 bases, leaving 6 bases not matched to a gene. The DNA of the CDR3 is TGTGCCAGCAGTGAAGGACAGGGTTACCGAGAGACCCAGTACTTC. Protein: CASSEGQGYRETQYF. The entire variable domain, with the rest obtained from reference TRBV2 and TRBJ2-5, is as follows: EPEVTQTPSHQVTQMGQEVILRCVPISNHLYFYWYRQILGQKVEFLVSFYNNEISEKSEIFDDQFSVERPDGSNFTLKIRSTKLEDSAMYFCASSEGQGYRETQYFGPGTRLLVL.

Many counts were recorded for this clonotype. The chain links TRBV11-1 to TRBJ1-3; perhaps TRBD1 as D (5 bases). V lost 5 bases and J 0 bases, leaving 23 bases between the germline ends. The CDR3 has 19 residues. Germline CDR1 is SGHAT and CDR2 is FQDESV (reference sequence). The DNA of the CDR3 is TGTGCCAGCAGCCAACCGGGACGTCGCTCTGACCCCTCTGGAAACACCATATATTTT. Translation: CASSQPGRRSDPSGNTIYF.

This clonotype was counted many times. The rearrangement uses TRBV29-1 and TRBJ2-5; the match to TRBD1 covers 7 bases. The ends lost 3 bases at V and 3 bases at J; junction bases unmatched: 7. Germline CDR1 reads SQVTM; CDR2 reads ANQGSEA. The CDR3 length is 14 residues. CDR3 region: CSVDQGENEETQYF. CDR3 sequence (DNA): TGCAGCGTTGATCAGGGGGAGAACGAAGAGACCCAGTACTTC.

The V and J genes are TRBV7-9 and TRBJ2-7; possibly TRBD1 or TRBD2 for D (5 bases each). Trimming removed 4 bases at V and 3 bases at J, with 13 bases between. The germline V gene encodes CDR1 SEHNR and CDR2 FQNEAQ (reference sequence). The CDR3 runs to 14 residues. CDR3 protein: CASSWGTVNYEQYF. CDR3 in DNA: TGTGCCAGCAGCTGGGGGACCGTCAACTACGAGCAGTACTTC.

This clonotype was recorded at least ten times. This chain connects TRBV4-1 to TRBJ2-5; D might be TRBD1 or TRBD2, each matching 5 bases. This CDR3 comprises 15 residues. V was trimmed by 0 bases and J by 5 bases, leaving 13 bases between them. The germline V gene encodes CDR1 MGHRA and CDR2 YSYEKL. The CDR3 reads CASSQDRGPLETQYF. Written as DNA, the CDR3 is TGCGCCAGCAGCCAAGATAGGGGACCCCTGGAGACCCAGTACTTC.